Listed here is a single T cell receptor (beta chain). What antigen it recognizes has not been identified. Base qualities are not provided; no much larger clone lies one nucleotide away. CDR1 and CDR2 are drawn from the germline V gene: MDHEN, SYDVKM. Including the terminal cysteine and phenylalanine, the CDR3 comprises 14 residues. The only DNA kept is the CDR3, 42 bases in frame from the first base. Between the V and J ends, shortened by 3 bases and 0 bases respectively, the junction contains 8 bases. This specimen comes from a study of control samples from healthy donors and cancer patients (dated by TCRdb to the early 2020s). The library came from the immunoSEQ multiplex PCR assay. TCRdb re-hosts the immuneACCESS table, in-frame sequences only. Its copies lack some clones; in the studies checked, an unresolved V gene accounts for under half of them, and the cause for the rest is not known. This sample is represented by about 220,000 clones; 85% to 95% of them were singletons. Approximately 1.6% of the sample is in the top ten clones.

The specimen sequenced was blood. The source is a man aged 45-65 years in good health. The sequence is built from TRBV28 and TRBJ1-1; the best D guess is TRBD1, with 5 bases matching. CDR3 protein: CASSLDKMNTEAFF. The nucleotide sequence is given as TGTGCCAGCAGTTTGGACAAGATGAACACTGAAGCTTTCTTT.